The 20 T cell receptor beta chains presented below share a single source sample, sequenced in a study of T cells in Graves' hyperthyroidism and ophthalmopathy. Researchers took RNA transcripts and amplified the TCR beta CDR3 regions from them. TCR CDR3 underwent first-round RT-PCR with the HTBI primer set. TCRdb re-called the multiplex PCR reads through MiXCR, storing one row per CDR3 protein. The sample shows under 200,000 distinct CDR3 sequences, 8% to 9.5% of them seen only once. Input material: blood. Receptors originate from a woman aged 18-29 years with Graves' hyperthyroidism that later progressed to Graves' ophthalmopathy.

This clonotype was picked up many times. The chain combines TRBV12-3 or TRBV12-4 with TRBJ1-2; D possibly corresponds to TRBD1 (6 bases). V gave up 2 bases and J gave up 1 base, with 8 bases separating them. This CDR3 comprises 14 residues. The DNA for the CDR3 is TGTGCCAGCAGTTTAAGACAGGTTAACTATGGCTACACCTTC. Its protein product is CASSLRQVNYGYTF.

This clonotype has at least ten counts. The chain links TRBV12-3 or TRBV12-4 to TRBJ2-1; TRBD2 agrees at 14 bases. With 6 bases clipped from V and 6 bases from J, the junction kept 7 bases outside the gene matches. The CDR3 extends over 16 amino acids. CDR3 protein: CASRPAGLAGVNEQFF. In DNA form, the CDR3 reads TGTGCCAGCAGACCCGCGGGACTAGCGGGAGTCAATGAGCAGTTCTTC.

This clonotype appeared many times. The V gene is TRBV27, the J gene TRBJ2-1; no clear D. The germline V and J ends were trimmed by 4 bases and 0 bases, with 4 bases remaining between them. Germline loops: CDR1 MNHEY, CDR2 SMNVEV (reference sequence). This CDR3 is built from 13 residues. CDR3 amino acids: CASSYSSYNEQFF. For the CDR3, the DNA is TGTGCCAGCAGTTACAGCTCCTACAATGAGCAGTTCTTC.

This clonotype was seen ten or more times. This chain links TRBV12-3 or TRBV12-4 with TRBJ2-3; D unclear. The CDR3 sequence is 12 residues long. Trimming pared 2 bases from V and 4 bases from J, leaving 4 bases between. The DNA for the CDR3 is TGTGCCAGCAGTTTAATTTCAGATACGCAGTATTTT. Protein: CASSLISDTQYF.

This clonotype was detected a few times. The genes are TRBV5-6 and TRBJ2-1; D is undetermined. Germline values: CDR1 SGHDT, CDR2 YYEEEE. Trimming shortened V by 0 bases and J by 5 bases, and 15 bases separated the two germline ends. CDR3 size: 16 residues. Here the CDR3 DNA reads TGTGCCAGCAGCTTGGAAGCTGTTCCCGTCAACAATGAGCAGTTCTTC. As protein: CASSLEAVPVNNEQFF.

The chain carries TRBV13 and TRBJ2-7; maybe TRBD2 (5 bases). Germline assignment: CDR1 PRHDT and CDR2 FYEKMQ (reference sequence). The CDR3 totals 12 residues. With 5 bases removed from V and 4 bases from J, the gap between germline ends came to 9 bases. The CDR3 spells CASSPRGYEQYF. The CDR3 region has the DNA TGTGCCAGCAGCCCCCGCGGGTACGAGCAGTACTTC. The whole variable domain, remainder taken from reference TRBV13 and TRBJ2-7, is AAGVIQSPRHLIKEKRETATLKCYPIPRHDTVYWYQQGPGQDPQFLISFYEKMQSDKGSIPDRFSAQQFSDYHSELNMSSLELGDSALYFCASSPRGYEQYFGPGTRLTVT.

In this sample, this clonotype turned up many times. The J gene is TRBJ1-2, the V gene TRBV6-1; no definite D call. V lost 7 bases to trimming and J lost 0 bases, with 3 bases between them. The V gene's germline CDR1 is MNHNS and CDR2 SASEGT. The CDR3 is made up of 11 amino acids. Written as DNA, the CDR3 is TGTGCCAGCAAAACTAACTATGGCTACACCTTC. Its translation: CASKTNYGYTF.

This clonotype came up many times. The chain links TRBV20-1 to TRBJ1-4; D gene unclear. The CDR3 sequence is 15 residues long. V lost 0 bases, J lost 7 bases, and 15 bases lay in between. Germline lookup yields CDR1 DFQATT and CDR2 SNEGSKA (reference sequence). The CDR3 sequence is CSARDRTAYGEKLFF. For the CDR3, the DNA is TGCAGTGCTAGAGACCGGACCGCCTATGGTGAAAAACTGTTTTTT.

At least ten counts were recorded for this clonotype. The V and J genes are TRBV7-9 and TRBJ2-3; no clear D. Germline values: CDR1 SEHNR, CDR2 FQNEAQ (reference sequence). V gave up 6 bases and J gave up 2 bases, with 6 bases separating them. This CDR3 is built from 12 residues. CDR3 residues: CASRAFTDTQYF. CDR3 in DNA: TGTGCCAGCAGGGCCTTCACAGATACGCAGTATTTT.

Ten or more counts support this clonotype. The chain carries TRBV10-3 and TRBJ1-4; no clear D. Germline V CDR1 and CDR2: ENHRY, SYGVKD. The length of the CDR3 is 14 residues. The V end was cut by 6 bases, the J end by 4 bases, with 12 bases between. CDR3 amino acids: CAIREAGVNEKLFF. The CDR3, as DNA: TGTGCCATCAGAGAGGCGGGCGTTAATGAAAAACTGTTTTTT.

Ten or more counts support this clonotype. The V and J genes are TRBV20-1 and TRBJ2-2; the D gene is possibly TRBD2 (7 bases). Germline assignment: CDR1 DFQATT and CDR2 SNEGSKA (reference sequence). The CDR3 is made up of 14 amino acids. V gave up 3 bases and J gave up 7 bases, with 15 bases separating them. As DNA, the CDR3 is TGCAGTGCTAGGGGGGGCGGGAGAGTCGGGGAGCTGTTTTTT. The encoded protein is CSARGGGRVGELFF.

This clonotype was picked up a small number of times. The V gene is TRBV19, the J gene TRBJ1-5; maybe TRBD1 (6 bases). The CDR3 spans 15 residues. Germline-derived CDR1 and CDR2 are LNHDA and SQIVND (reference sequence). Trimming took off 8 bases at V and 2 bases at J, with 16 bases between the two ends. The CDR3 DNA is TGTGCCAGTGCTTCCCAGGGGACGGGCAATCAGCCCCAGCATTTT. Translated: CASASQGTGNQPQHF.

The V gene is TRBV19, the J gene TRBJ1-6, with D uncertain. V gave up 3 bases and J gave up 3 bases, with 12 bases separating them. The CDR3 runs to 16 residues. Germline V gene sequence: CDR1 LNHDA, CDR2 SQIVND (reference sequence). The CDR3 sequence: CASSISSRHYNSPLHF. The CDR3 DNA follows: TGTGCCAGTAGTATTAGCTCCAGGCACTATAATTCACCCCTCCACTTT.

This clonotype was picked up many times. The rearrangement joins TRBV7-3 to TRBJ2-6, with D possibly matching TRBD1 (6 bases). Trimming removed 5 bases at V and 3 bases at J, with 17 bases between. The CDR3 is made up of 17 amino acids. Germline CDR1 SGHTA, CDR2 FQGTGA. The chain's CDR3 is CASSPQIWGHGANVLTF. DNA of the CDR3: TGTGCCAGCAGCCCGCAGATCTGGGGGCATGGGGCCAACGTCCTGACTTTC.

As to this clonotype: A much larger clone sits a single nucleotide away, making a read error possible. This chain links TRBV7-9 with TRBJ2-7; D not resolved. Per germline, CDR1 SEHNR and CDR2 FQNEAQ (reference sequence). The CDR3 spans 12 residues. The CDR3 loop is CAGSLAIGEQYF. The CDR3 coding sequence is TGTGCCGGCAGCTTAGCCATTGGCGAGCAGTACTTC.

The rearrangement joins TRBV20-1 to TRBJ2-2; D is unclear. Trimming stripped 0 bases from V and 7 bases from J, with 15 bases between. The CDR3 is made up of 15 amino acids. Germline assignment: CDR1 DFQATT and CDR2 SNEGSKA (reference sequence). The CDR3 protein is CSAREKQVHGGELFF. DNA of the CDR3: TGCAGTGCTAGAGAAAAGCAGGTCCACGGCGGGGAGCTGTTTTTT.

Many counts were recorded for this clonotype. This chain joins TRBV6-1 and TRBJ1-5; D not resolved. Germline CDR1 and CDR2: MNHNS and SASEGT. The CDR3 is 15 amino acids. Deletions cut 5 bases from V and 7 bases from J, with 18 bases between. This chain's CDR3 is CASSPRGSERQPQHF. CDR3 nucleotides: TGTGCCAGCAGTCCCCGGGGTTCTGAACGGCAGCCCCAGCATTTT.

The rearrangement links TRBV10-3 to TRBJ2-2; D possibly corresponds to TRBD2 (5 bases). The germline V and J ends were trimmed by 0 bases and 4 bases, with 9 bases remaining between them. The length of the CDR3 is 15 residues. From germline, CDR1 is ENHRY and CDR2 SYGVKD. CDR3 amino acids: CAISESIAGTGELFF. The CDR3 DNA reads as TGTGCCATCAGTGAGTCGATCGCGGGCACCGGGGAGCTGTTTTTT.

This clonotype was counted at least ten times. The gene calls are TRBV20-1 and TRBJ1-5; TRBD1 matches 8 bases. This CDR3 contains 14 residues. Germline CDR1 is DFQATT and CDR2 is SNEGSKA (reference sequence). The J segment lost 7 bases and the V segment lost 1 base, leaving 6 bases of the junction unmatched. The chain's CDR3 is CSARGVQGGQPQHF. As DNA, the CDR3 is TGCAGTGCTAGAGGGGTACAGGGGGGGCAGCCCCAGCATTTT.

This clonotype turned up a few times. The V and J genes are TRBV5-1 and TRBJ2-7; 8 bases agree with TRBD2. The J segment lost 7 bases and the V segment lost 3 bases, leaving 21 bases of the junction unmatched. Germline values: CDR1 SGHRS, CDR2 YFSETQ. This CDR3 contains 18 residues. In DNA form, the CDR3 reads TGCGCCAGCAGCTCTCAACCGGGGGGGAGGGCCCTAAGGGAAGAGCAGTACTTC. Protein: CASSSQPGGRALREEQYF.